This T cell receptor beta chain is drawn from a study of siplizumab effects on memory and regulatory T cells. The assay was immunoSEQ multiplex PCR, and TCRdb's table has in-frame clones only and misses some. The table includes roughly 93,000 clones, roughly 94% detected once. This clone came up once. CDR1 and CDR2 (germline): MDHEN, SYDVKM. The CDR3 covers 15 residues. After removal of 5 bases from V and 1 base from J, the junction contained 5 bases not matched to a gene. The sequenced material came from non-Treg CD4+ T cells sorted from blood. V gene TRBV28 combines with J gene TRBJ2-1; 7 bases agree with TRBD1. This clonotype was obtained from a human donor in good health. CDR3 in amino acids: CASSNRGGSYNEQFF. CDR3 sequence (DNA): TGTGCCAGCAGTAACAGGGGTGGATCCTACAATGAGCAGTTCTTC. Full variable domain (rest looked up from reference TRBV28 and TRBJ2-1): DVKVTQSSRYLVKRTGEKVFLECVQDMDHENMFWYRQDPGLGLRLIYFSYDVKMKEKGDIPEGYSVSREKKERFSLILESASTNQTSMYLCASSNRGGSYNEQFFGPGTRLTVL.